The 10 T cell receptor beta chains below all came from one sample that was sequenced in a study of spatial heterogeneity in lung cancer. General study findings and limits: Tumor mutation counts were tracked by expanded intratumoral alpha and beta TCR counts.

Sample time point: sample taken at primary tumor resection. The antigens of these receptors remain unknown. TCRdb re-called the 5' RACE reads through MiXCR, storing one row per CDR3 protein. The sample contains some 20,000 distinct CDR3 sequences, 5.5% to 8.5% of which appear only once. The sequences come from lung tumor tissue, collected at surgery. The origin of the receptors is a female donor with early-stage non-small cell lung cancer.

The chain recombines TRBV24-1 with TRBJ2-5; tentative D call: TRBD1 (6 bases). This CDR3 comprises 15 residues. Germline CDR1 and CDR2: KGHDR and SFDVKD. V lost 3 bases to trimming and J lost 0 bases, with 10 bases between them. The CDR3: CATSDPTGHQETQYF. CDR3 bases: TGTGCCACCAGTGATCCTACAGGGCACCAAGAGACCCAGTACTTC.

This clonotype occurred many times. This sequence joins TRBV9 and TRBJ2-3, with D hard to call. Trimming removed 6 bases at V and 0 bases at J, with 17 bases between. CDR1 and CDR2 from the germline V gene are SGDLS and YYNGEE. The CDR3 runs to 16 residues. The CDR3: CASTVAALSSTDTQYF. The CDR3 nucleotides read TGTGCCAGCACGGTGGCGGCATTAAGTAGCACAGATACGCAGTATTTT. Full variable domain (missing parts from reference TRBV9 and TRBJ2-3): DSGVTQTPKHLITATGQRVTLRCSPRSGDLSVYWYQQSLDQGLQFLIQYYNGEERAKGNILERFSAQQFPDLHSELNLSSLELGDSALYFCASTVAALSSTDTQYFGPGTRLTVL.

This clonotype was seen more than once but under ten times. The rearrangement uses TRBV20-1 and TRBJ2-1; TRBD2 aligns across 12 bases. The junction had 8 bases not matched to a gene; V was cut back by 2 bases and J by 6 bases. The CDR3 runs to 16 residues. Germline CDR1 is DFQATT and CDR2 is SNEGSKA (reference sequence). CDR3 in amino acids: CSARTRETSGGNEQFF. The DNA of the CDR3 is TGCAGTGCTAGAACTCGCGAGACTAGCGGGGGCAATGAGCAGTTCTTC.

Concerning this clonotype itself: This sequence may be a read error, since a much larger clone differs from it by one base. The CDR3 coding sequence is TGTGCCAGCAGCATAGATCGGACCCCCAATTTC. This gives the protein CASSIDRTPNF. V usage is TRBV9 and J usage is TRBJ2-1; no clear D gene. The CDR3 covers 11 residues. From germline, CDR1 is SGDLS and CDR2 YYNGEE.

This chain connects TRBV12-3 or TRBV12-4 to TRBJ2-3; tentative D call: TRBD2 (6 bases). V lost 7 bases to trimming and J lost 6 bases, with 11 bases between them. This CDR3 has 12 amino acids. The DNA of the CDR3 is TGTGCCAGCAAAGCTAGCGTCGATACGCAGTATTTT. It encodes CASKASVDTQYF.

A word on this clonotype: Being one base from a much bigger clone, this may be a read error. The V gene is TRBV3-1, the J gene TRBJ2-7, with a tentative D call TRBD1 (6 bases). The CDR3 spans 13 residues. Germline loops: CDR1 LGHDT, CDR2 YNNKEL (reference sequence). V lost 5 bases to trimming and J lost 6 bases, with 14 bases between them. The CDR3 sequence is CASSKVRGGEQYF. The CDR3 DNA reads as TGTGCCAGCAGCAAAGTACGAGGGGGCGAGCAGTACTTC.

This clonotype was seen repeatedly, ten times or more. J is TRBJ2-7 and V is TRBV18; the match to TRBD1 covers 9 bases. The V gene end was trimmed by 3 bases and the J gene end by 5 bases; junction bases not matched to a gene: 8. Germline CDR1 reads KGHSH; CDR2 reads LQKENI. The CDR3 extends over 15 amino acids. The CDR3 here is CASSPKTGGFHEQYF. The CDR3 DNA follows: TGTGCCAGCTCACCGAAGACAGGGGGTTTCCACGAGCAGTACTTC. Full variable domain (outside the CDR3, taken from reference TRBV18 and TRBJ2-7): NAGVMQNPRHLVRRRGQEARLRCSPMKGHSHVYWYRQLPEEGLKFMVYLQKENIIDESGMPKERFSAEFPKEGPSILRIQQVVRGDSAAYFCASSPKTGGFHEQYFGPGTRLTVT.

The V and J genes are TRBV7-6 and TRBJ2-2, with 12 bases that match TRBD2. The CDR3 is 16 amino acids. Germline V gene sequence: CDR1 SGHVS, CDR2 FNYEAQ. Unmatched junction bases numbered 4, after V lost 5 bases and J lost 3 bases. CDR3 nucleotides: TGTGCCAGCAGCCAGCGACTAGCGGGGGACACCGGGGAGCTGTTTTTT. It is translated as CASSQRLAGDTGELFF.

This clonotype has at least ten counts. The V and J genes are TRBV15 and TRBJ1-2, with D hard to call. Germline V gene data show CDR1 as LNHNV and CDR2 as YYDKDF (reference sequence). The V end was cut by 0 bases, the J end by 8 bases, with 10 bases between. The CDR3 loop spans 13 amino acids. CDR3 nucleotides: TGTGCCACCAGCAGAGATCCCTGCGGCGGCTACACCTTC. As protein: CATSRDPCGGYTF.

This clonotype was seen ten or more times. The chain joins TRBV9 to TRBJ2-3; the D is unclear. Trimming removed 2 bases at V and 0 bases at J, with 4 bases between. The CDR3 spans 13 residues. CDR1 is SGDLS, CDR2 YYNGEE, per germline. CDR3 coding DNA: TGTGCCAGCAGCGTCGGTAGCACAGATACGCAGTATTTT. This gives the protein CASSVGSTDTQYF. Full variable domain (outside the CDR3, taken from reference TRBV9 and TRBJ2-3): DSGVTQTPKHLITATGQRVTLRCSPRSGDLSVYWYQQSLDQGLQFLIQYYNGEERAKGNILERFSAQQFPDLHSELNLSSLELGDSALYFCASSVGSTDTQYFGPGTRLTVL.